Described below is a single T cell receptor (beta chain) sequence and its context. A junction end diverges from the germline sequence, so it may reflect a read error. This sample stems from a study of blood T cells in healthy people across ages. A second PCR of about 7 to 11 cycles used a sample-barcoded 5' primer and a J-beta primer mix. TCRdb independently ran MiXCR on the 5' RACE reads; one entry per CDR3 protein. The data contain around 1,500,000 distinct CDR3 sequences, under 30% of them singletons. In germline, CDR1 is DFQATT, CDR2 SNEGSKA (reference sequence). This CDR3 comprises 15 residues. V and J are TRBV20-1 and TRBJ2-7, with D possibly being TRBD1 or TRBD2 (7 bases each). This TCR was recovered from a woman aged 25-40 years in good health. The sequencing sample was made of blood. CDR3 in amino acids: CSASLPGGALREQYF. DNA for the CDR3: TGCAGTGCTAGCCTTCCAGGGGGGGCGTTACGGGAGCAGTACTTT.